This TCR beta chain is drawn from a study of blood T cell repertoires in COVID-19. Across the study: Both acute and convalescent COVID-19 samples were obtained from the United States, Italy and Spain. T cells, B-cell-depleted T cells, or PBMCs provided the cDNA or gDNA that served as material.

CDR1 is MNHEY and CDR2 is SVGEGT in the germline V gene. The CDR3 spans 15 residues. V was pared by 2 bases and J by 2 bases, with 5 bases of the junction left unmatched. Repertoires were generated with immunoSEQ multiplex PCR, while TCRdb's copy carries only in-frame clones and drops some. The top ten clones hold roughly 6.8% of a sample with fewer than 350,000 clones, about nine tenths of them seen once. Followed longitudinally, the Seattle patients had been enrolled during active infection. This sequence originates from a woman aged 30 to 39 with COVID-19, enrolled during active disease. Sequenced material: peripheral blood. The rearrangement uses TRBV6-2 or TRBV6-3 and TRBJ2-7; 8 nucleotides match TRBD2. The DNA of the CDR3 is TGTGCCAGCAGTTACGGTAGCGGGATAGCCTACGAGCAGTACTTC. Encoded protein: CASSYGSGIAYEQYF.